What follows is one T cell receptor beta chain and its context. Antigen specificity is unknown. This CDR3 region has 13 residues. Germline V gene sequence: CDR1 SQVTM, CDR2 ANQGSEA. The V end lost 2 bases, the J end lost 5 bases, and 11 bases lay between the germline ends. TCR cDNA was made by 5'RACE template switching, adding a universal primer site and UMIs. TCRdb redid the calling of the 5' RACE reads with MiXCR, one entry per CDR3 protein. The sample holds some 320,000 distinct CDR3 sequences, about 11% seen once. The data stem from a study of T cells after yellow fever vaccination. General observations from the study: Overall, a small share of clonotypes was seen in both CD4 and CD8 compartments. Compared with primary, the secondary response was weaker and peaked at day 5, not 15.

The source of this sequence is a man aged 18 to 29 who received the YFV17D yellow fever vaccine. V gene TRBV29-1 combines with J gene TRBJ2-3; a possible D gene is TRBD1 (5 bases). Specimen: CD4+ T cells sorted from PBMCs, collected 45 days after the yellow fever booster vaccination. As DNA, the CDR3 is TGCAGCGTTGAAAAAGGGGTGGGAGATACGCAGTATTTT. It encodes CSVEKGVGDTQYF.